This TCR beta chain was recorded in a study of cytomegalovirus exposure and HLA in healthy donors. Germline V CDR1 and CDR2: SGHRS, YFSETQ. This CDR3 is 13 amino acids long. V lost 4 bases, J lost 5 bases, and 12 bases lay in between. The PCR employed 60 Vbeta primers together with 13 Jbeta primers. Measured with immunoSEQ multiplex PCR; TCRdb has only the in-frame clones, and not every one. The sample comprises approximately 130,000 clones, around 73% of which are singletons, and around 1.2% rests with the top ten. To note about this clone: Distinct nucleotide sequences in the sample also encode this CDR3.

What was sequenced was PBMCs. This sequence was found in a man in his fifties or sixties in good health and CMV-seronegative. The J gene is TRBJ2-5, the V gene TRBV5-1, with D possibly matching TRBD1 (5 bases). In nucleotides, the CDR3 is TGCGCCAGCAGCCTAGGGGCAGGGGAGACCCAGTACTTC. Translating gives CASSLGAGETQYF.